Listed here are 10 T cell receptor beta chains from one sample, sequenced in a study of tumor and adjacent non-tumor tissue in lung cancer. This sample's RNA came from whole unsorted tissue. A modified ARM-PCR protocol with three rounds of nested PCR amplified TCRbeta. One entry per CDR3 protein results from TCRdb running MiXCR on the multiplex PCR reads. The sample records fewer than 150,000 distinct CDR3 sequences, about 71% being singletons. The sample comprised lung tumor tissue. Source of these receptors: a man aged 60 to 75 with small cell lung cancer.

This clonotype was seen a single time. The junction departs from the called germline gene at one end, perhaps through a read error. V usage is TRBV11-2 and J usage is TRBJ2-5; 10 nucleotides line up with TRBD2. Germline V CDR1 and CDR2: SGHAT, FQNNGV. The CDR3 has 16 residues. CDR3 in DNA: TGTGCCAGCAGCTCCCCAGCGGGAGGGGCCGAAGAGACCCGGTACTTC. This encodes CASSSPAGGAEETRYF. Drawing the rest from reference TRBV11-2 and TRBJ2-5, the complete variable domain is EAGVAQSPRYKIIEKRQSVAFWCNPISGHATLYWYQQILGQGPKLLIQFQNNGVVDDSQLPKDRFSAERLKGVDSTLKIQPAKLEDSAVYLCASSSPAGGAEETRYFGPGTRLLVL.

This clonotype was found many times. V is TRBV20-1 and J is TRBJ2-1, with D hard to call. The CDR3 totals 16 residues. Germline lookup yields CDR1 DFQATT and CDR2 SNEGSKA (reference sequence). Trimming removed 0 bases from V and 0 bases from J, with 12 bases in between. The DNA for the CDR3 is TGCAGTGCTAGAGATGGGGTTTTAAGCTCCTACAATGAGCAGTTCTTC. This encodes CSARDGVLSSYNEQFF.

The rearrangement links TRBV20-1 to TRBJ2-5, with 11 nucleotides matching TRBD2. This CDR3 spans 17 amino acids. Germline CDR1 is DFQATT and CDR2 is SNEGSKA (reference sequence). Losses at the gene ends were 2 bases for V and 4 bases for J; bases not matched to a gene: 12. The CDR3 sequence: CSARQLAGEAGRETQYF. The CDR3 DNA follows: TGCAGTGCTAGACAACTAGCGGGAGAAGCGGGTAGAGAGACCCAGTACTTC.

The chain employs TRBV29-1 and TRBJ1-2, with TRBD1 identical over 12 bases. Germline V gene sequence: CDR1 SQVTM, CDR2 ANQGSEA. The CDR3 contains 14 residues. The V gene end was trimmed by 4 bases and the J gene end by 8 bases; junction bases not matched to a gene: 8. The CDR3 DNA reads as TGCAGCGTTGGCGGGACAGGGGGCGTTGGAGGCTACACCTTC. Its translation: CSVGGTGGVGGYTF.

A few counts support this clonotype. A read error may be the cause here, since a much bigger clone is one base away. The V call is TRBV11-3, the J call TRBJ2-1, with 8 nucleotides matching TRBD2. There are 15 residues in the CDR3. The germline V gene encodes CDR1 SGHNT and CDR2 YENEEA. The DNA for the CDR3 is TGTACCAGTAAGGGGAGCGGGAGCCTCCACAATGAGCAGTTCTTC. It codes for CTSKGSGSLHNEQFF. The whole variable domain, filled in from reference TRBV11-3 and TRBJ2-1, reads EAGVVQSPRYKIIEKKQPVAFWCNPISGHNTLYWYLQNLGQGPELLIRYENEEAVDDSQLPKDRFSAERLKGVDSTLKIQPAELGDSAVYLCTSKGSGSLHNEQFFGPGTRLTVL.

Of note for this clonotype: A read error may account for a junction end that differs from germline. This chain uses TRBV12-3 or TRBV12-4 with TRBJ2-1; 7 positions agree with TRBD2. This CDR3 contains 15 residues. The CDR3 nucleotides read TGTACCAGCACTAAGCATGGGGGGGTGGTCGATGAGCAGTTCTTC. This codes for CTSTKHGGVVDEQFF.

V gene TRBV28 combines with J gene TRBJ2-7; tentative D call: TRBD2 (5 bases). CDR3 size: 13 residues. The V and J ends lost 5 bases and 2 bases respectively, with 10 bases between them. From germline, CDR1 is MDHEN and CDR2 SYDVKM. The CDR3: CASSDGSAYEQYF. CDR3 sequence (DNA): TGTGCCAGCAGTGATGGGAGCGCCTACGAGCAGTACTTC.

Comment on this clonotype: Sequence at one end of the junction differs from germline and may be a read error. V is TRBV28 and J is TRBJ2-7; TRBD2 matches at 11 bases. Germline V lookup: CDR1 MDHEN, CDR2 SYDVKM. CDR3 length equals 14 residues. CDR3 DNA: TGTCCCAGCACCCCGGGACTAGCGGCCTACGAGCAGTACTTC. Encoded protein: CPSTPGLAAYEQYF. The full variable domain, with the rest looked up from reference TRBV28 and TRBJ2-7, is DVKVTQSSRYLVKRTGEKVFLECVQDMDHENMFWYRQDPGLGLRLIYFSYDVKMKEKGDIPEGYSVSREKKERFSLILESASTNQTSMYLCPSTPGLAAYEQYFGPGTRLTVT.

Of note for this clonotype: Compared with germline, one end of the junction differs, possibly owing to a read error. This chain uses TRBV20-1 with TRBJ2-6; TRBD2 aligns across 12 bases. This CDR3 spans 17 amino acids. Germline CDR1 is DFQATT and CDR2 is SNEGSKA (reference sequence). The CDR3 nucleotides read TGCAGTGCTGCGCCGGGACTAGCGGGCTCTGGGGCCAACGTCGTGACTTTC. Amino acids: CSAAPGLAGSGANVVTF.

This clonotype was detected a few times. It may be a read error: a sequence one base away is much more abundant. The V gene is TRBV6-1, the J gene TRBJ2-2; D is unclear. V lost 1 base and J lost 9, with 12 bases in between. This CDR3 has 14 residues. Looked up from germline, CDR1 is MNHNS and CDR2 is SASEGT. This CDR3 is CASSEGQDAWELFF. The CDR3, as DNA: TGTGCCAGCAGTGAAGGGCAGGACGCCTGGGAGCTGTTTTTT.